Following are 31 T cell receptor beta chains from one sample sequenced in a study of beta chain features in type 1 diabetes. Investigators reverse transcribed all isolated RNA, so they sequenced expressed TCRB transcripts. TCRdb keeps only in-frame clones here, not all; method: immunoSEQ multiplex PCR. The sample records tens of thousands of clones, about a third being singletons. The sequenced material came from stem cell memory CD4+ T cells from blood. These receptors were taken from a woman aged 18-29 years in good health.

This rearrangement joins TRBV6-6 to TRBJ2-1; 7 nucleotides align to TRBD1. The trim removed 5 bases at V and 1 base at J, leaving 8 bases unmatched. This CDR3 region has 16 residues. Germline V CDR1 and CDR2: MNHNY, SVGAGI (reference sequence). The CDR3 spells CASSKQGMISYNEQFF. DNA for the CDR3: TGTGCCAGCAGTAAACAGGGGATGATATCCTACAATGAGCAGTTCTTC.

The CDR3 nucleotides read TGTGCCATCAGCTGGGGCTCTCTAGGGGAGACCCAGTACTTC. It codes for CAISWGSLGETQYF. The chain combines TRBV10-3 with TRBJ2-5; D possibly corresponds to TRBD1 (5 bases). The germline V gene encodes CDR1 ENHRY and CDR2 SYGVKD. Trimming stripped 6 bases from V and 5 bases from J, with 16 bases between. The CDR3 runs to 14 residues.

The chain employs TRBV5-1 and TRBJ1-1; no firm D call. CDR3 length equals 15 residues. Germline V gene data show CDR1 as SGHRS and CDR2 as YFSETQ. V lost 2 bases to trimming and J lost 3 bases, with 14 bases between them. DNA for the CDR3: TGCGCCAGCAGCTTAGCTTCTTCGACTTACACTGAAGCTTTCTTT. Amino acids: CASSLASSTYTEAFF.

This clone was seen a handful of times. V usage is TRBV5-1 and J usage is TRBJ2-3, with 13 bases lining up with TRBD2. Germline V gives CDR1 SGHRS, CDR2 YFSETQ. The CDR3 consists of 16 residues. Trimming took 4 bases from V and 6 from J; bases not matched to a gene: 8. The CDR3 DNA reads TGCGCCAGCAGCCCGGGACTAGCGGGGCCTCGGGATACGCAGTATTTT. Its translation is CASSPGLAGPRDTQYF.

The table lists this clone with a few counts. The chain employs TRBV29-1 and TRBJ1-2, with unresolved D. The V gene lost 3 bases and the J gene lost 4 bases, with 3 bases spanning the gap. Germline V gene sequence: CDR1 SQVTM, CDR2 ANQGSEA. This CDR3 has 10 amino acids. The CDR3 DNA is TGCAGCGTTGACAGCTATGGCTACACCTTC. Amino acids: CSVDSYGYTF. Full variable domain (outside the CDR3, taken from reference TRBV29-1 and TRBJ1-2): SAVISQKPSRDICQRGTSLTIQCQVDSQVTMMFWYRQQPGQSLTLIATANQGSEATYESGFVIDKFPISRPNLTFSTLTVSNMSPEDSSIYLCSVDSYGYTFGSGTRLTVV.

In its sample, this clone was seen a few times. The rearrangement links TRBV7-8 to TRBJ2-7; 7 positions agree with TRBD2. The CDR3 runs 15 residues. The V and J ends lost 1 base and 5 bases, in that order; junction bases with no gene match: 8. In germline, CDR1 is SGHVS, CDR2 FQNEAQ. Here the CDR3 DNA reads TGTGCCAGCAGCTTAGGTCAGGGAGGGATCCACGAGCAGTACTTC. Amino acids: CASSLGQGGIHEQYF. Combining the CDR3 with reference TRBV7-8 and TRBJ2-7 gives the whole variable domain GAGVSQSPRYKVAKRGQDVALRCDPISGHVSLFWYQQALGQGPEFLTYFQNEAQLDKSGLPSDRFFAERPEGSVSTLKIQRTQQEDSAVYLCASSLGQGGIHEQYFGPGTRLTVT.

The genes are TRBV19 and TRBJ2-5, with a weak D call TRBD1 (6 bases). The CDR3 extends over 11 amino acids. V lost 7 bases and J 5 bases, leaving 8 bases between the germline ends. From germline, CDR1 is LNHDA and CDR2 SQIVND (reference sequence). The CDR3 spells CASTGDETQYF. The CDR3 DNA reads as TGTGCCAGTACAGGGGATGAGACCCAGTACTTC.

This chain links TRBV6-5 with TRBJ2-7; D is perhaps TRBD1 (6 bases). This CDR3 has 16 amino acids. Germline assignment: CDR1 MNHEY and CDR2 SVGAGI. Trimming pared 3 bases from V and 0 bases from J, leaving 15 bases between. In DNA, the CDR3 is TGTGCCAGCAGTTATAAGCCGACAGGTAGCTCCTACGAGCAGTACTTC. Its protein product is CASSYKPTGSSYEQYF.

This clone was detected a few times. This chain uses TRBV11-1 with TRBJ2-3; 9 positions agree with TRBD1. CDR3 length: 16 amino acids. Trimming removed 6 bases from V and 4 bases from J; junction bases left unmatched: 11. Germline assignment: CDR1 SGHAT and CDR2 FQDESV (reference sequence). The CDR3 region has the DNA TGTGCCAGCAGTTCTAGACAGGGGGGGGCCTCAGATACGCAGTATTTT. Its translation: CASSSRQGGASDTQYF. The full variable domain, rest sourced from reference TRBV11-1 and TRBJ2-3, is EAEVAQSPRYKITEKSQAVAFWCDPISGHATLYWYRQILGQGPELLVQFQDESVVDDSQLPKDRFSAERLKGVDSTLKIQPAELGDSAMYLCASSSRQGGASDTQYFGPGTRLTVL.

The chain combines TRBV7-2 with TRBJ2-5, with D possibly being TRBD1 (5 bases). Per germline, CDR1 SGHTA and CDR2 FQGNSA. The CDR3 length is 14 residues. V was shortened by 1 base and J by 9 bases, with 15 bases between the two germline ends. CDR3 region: CASSLGIALGAQYF. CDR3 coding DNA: TGTGCCAGCAGCTTAGGAATTGCCCTAGGGGCCCAGTACTTC.

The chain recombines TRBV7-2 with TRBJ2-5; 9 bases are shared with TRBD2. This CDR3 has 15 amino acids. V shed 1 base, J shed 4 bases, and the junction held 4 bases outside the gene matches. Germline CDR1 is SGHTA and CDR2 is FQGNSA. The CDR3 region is CASSLVAGGRETQYF. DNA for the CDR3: TGTGCCAGCAGCTTAGTCGCGGGGGGGAGAGAGACCCAGTACTTC.

The CDR3: CASSEVSGQMYGYTF. The DNA for the CDR3 is TGTGCCAGCAGTGAAGTCTCCGGACAGATGTATGGCTACACCTTC. This chain links TRBV2 with TRBJ1-2, with a possible D match to TRBD1 (6 bases). Looked up from germline, CDR1 is SNHLY and CDR2 is FYNNEI. The CDR3 spans 15 residues. V was pared by 1 base and J by 5 bases, with 14 bases between. Full variable domain (missing parts from reference TRBV2 and TRBJ1-2): EPEVTQTPSHQVTQMGQEVILRCVPISNHLYFYWYRQILGQKVEFLVSFYNNEISEKSEIFDDQFSVERPDGSNFTLKIRSTKLEDSAMYFCASSEVSGQMYGYTFGSGTRLTVV.

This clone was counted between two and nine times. The CDR3 DNA reads TGTGCCAGCAGTGCTGGGACTAGCGGCTACAATGAGCAGTTCTTC. Protein product: CASSAGTSGYNEQFF. The V call is TRBV6-1, the J call TRBJ2-1, with TRBD2 identical over 11 bases. This CDR3 region has 15 residues. V gave up 4 bases and J gave up 3 bases; unmatched junction bases: 2. CDR1 is MNHNS, CDR2 SASEGT, per germline.

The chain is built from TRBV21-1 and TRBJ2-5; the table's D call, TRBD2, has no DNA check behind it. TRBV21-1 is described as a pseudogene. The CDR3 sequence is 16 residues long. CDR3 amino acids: CASSKAGGGDGETQYF. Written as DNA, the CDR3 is TGTGCCAGCAGCAAGGCCGGCGGGGGGGATGGAGAGACCCAGTACTTC.

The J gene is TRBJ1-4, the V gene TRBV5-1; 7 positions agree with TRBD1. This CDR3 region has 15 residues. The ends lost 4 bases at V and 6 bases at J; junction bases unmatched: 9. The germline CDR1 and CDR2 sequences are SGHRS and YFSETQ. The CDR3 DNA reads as TGCGCCAGCAGCCAGGCTCAGGGGACAGATGAAAAACTGTTTTTT. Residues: CASSQAQGTDEKLFF.

The CDR3 here is CASSPVQGVLNTEAFF. In nucleotides, the CDR3 is TGTGCCAGCTCACCGGTGCAGGGGGTATTGAACACTGAAGCTTTCTTT. The chain carries TRBV18 and TRBJ1-1; 7 bases match TRBD1. V was clipped by 3 bases and J by 0 bases; unmatched bases: 7. The CDR3 is made up of 16 amino acids. CDR1 and CDR2 from the germline V gene are KGHSH and LQKENI.

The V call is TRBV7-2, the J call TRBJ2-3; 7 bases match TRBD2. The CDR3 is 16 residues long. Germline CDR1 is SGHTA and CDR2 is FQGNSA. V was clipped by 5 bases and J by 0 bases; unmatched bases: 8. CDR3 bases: TGTGCCAGCAGCCCTCAGCGGGGTTCTAGCACAGATACGCAGTATTTT. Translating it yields CASSPQRGSSTDTQYF.

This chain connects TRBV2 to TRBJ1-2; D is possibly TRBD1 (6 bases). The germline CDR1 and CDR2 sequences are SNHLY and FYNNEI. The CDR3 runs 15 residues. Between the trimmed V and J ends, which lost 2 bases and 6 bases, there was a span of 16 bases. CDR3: CASSETDTGRDGYTF. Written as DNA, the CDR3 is TGTGCCAGCAGTGAAACCGATACAGGGAGGGATGGCTACACCTTC.

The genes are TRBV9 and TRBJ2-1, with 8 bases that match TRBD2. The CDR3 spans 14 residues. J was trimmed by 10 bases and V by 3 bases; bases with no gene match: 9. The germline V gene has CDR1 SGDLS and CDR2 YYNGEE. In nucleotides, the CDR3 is TGTGCCAGCAGCGCCAACACCGGGACTAGAGAGCAGTTCTTC. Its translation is CASSANTGTREQFF. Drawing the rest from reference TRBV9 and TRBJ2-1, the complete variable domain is DSGVTQTPKHLITATGQRVTLRCSPRSGDLSVYWYQQSLDQGLQFLIQYYNGEERAKGNILERFSAQQFPDLHSELNLSSLELGDSALYFCASSANTGTREQFFGPGTRLTVL.

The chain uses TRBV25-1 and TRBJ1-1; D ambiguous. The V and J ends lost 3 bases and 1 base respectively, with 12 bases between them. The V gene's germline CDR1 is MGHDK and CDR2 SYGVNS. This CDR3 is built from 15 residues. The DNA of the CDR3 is TGTGCCAGCAGTGACTCCAGGAAATCGAACACTGAAGCTTTCTTT. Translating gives CASSDSRKSNTEAFF.

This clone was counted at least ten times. CDR3 protein: CAISVNPGDEQFF. DNA of the CDR3: TGTGCCATCAGTGTAAATCCAGGCGATGAGCAGTTCTTC. This chain joins TRBV10-3 and TRBJ2-1, with D unclear. CDR3 length: 13 amino acids. Trimming cost V 4 bases and J 8 bases, with 12 bases left between them. The germline V gene has CDR1 ENHRY and CDR2 SYGVKD.

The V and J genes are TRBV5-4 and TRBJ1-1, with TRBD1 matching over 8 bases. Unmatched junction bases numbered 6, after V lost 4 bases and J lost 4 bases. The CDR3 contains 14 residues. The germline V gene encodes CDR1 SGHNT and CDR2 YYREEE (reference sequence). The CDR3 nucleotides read TGTGCCAGCAGCCCAAAGACAGGGGCCACTGAAGCTTTCTTT. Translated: CASSPKTGATEAFF.

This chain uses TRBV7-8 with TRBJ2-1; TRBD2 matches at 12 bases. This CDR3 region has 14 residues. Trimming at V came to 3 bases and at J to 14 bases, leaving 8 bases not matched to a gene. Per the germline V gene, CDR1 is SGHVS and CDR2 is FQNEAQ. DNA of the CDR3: TGTGCCAGCAGCTTCCTACTAGCGGGGGGTGAAAAGTTCTTC. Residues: CASSFLLAGGEKFF. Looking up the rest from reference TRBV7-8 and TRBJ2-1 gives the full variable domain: GAGVSQSPRYKVAKRGQDVALRCDPISGHVSLFWYQQALGQGPEFLTYFQNEAQLDKSGLPSDRFFAERPEGSVSTLKIQRTQQEDSAVYLCASSFLLAGGEKFFGPGTRLTVL.

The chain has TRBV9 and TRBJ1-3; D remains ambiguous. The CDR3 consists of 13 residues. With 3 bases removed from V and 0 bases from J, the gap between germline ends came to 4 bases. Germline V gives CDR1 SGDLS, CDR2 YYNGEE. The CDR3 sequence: CASSGGSGNTIYF. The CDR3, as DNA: TGTGCCAGCAGCGGAGGCTCTGGAAACACCATATATTTT.

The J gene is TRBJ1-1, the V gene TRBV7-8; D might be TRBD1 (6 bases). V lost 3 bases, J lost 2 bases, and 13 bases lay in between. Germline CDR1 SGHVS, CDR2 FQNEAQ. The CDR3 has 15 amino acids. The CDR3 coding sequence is TGTGCCAGCAGCTTTCAACAGGGTAGTAACACTGAAGCTTTCTTT. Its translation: CASSFQQGSNTEAFF.

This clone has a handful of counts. The CDR3 loop is CASSLKAALSDRSYNEQFF. In nucleotides, the CDR3 is TGCGCCAGCAGCTTGAAGGCGGCCCTATCAGATCGCTCCTACAATGAGCAGTTCTTC. The chain links TRBV5-1 to TRBJ2-1; no clear D gene. The germline V gene encodes CDR1 SGHRS and CDR2 YFSETQ. V was shortened by 1 base and J by 0 bases, with 20 bases between the two germline ends. The CDR3 totals 19 residues.

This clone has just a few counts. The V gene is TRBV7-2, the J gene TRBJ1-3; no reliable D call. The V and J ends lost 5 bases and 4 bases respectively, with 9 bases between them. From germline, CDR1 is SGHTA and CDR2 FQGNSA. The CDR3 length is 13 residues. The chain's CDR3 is CASSPAQGNTIYF. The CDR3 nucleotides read TGTGCCAGCAGCCCCGCCCAGGGAAACACCATATATTTT.

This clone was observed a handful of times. Written as DNA, the CDR3 is TGTGCCAGCAGCTTAGGGTCCTGGGACAGGGGGCAGTGGACAGATACGCAGTATTTT. Translating it yields CASSLGSWDRGQWTDTQYF. The rearrangement joins TRBV11-2 to TRBJ2-3, with 12 bases identical to TRBD1. CDR1 is SGHAT and CDR2 is FQNNGV in the germline V gene. J gave up 3 bases and V 1 base, and 11 bases lay outside the gene matches. The CDR3 sequence is 19 residues long.

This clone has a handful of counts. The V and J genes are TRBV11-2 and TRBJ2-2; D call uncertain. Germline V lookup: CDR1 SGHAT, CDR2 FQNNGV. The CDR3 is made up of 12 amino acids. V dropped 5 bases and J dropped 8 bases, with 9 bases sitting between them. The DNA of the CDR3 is TGTGCCAGCAGCCCCCCCGGGGGGGAGCTGTTTTTT. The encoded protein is CASSPPGGELFF.

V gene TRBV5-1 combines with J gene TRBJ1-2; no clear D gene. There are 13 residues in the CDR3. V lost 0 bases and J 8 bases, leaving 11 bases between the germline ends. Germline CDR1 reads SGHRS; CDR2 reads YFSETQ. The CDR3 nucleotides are TGCGCCAGCAGCTTGGGAGCAACGGGGGGCTACACCTTC. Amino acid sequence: CASSLGATGGYTF.

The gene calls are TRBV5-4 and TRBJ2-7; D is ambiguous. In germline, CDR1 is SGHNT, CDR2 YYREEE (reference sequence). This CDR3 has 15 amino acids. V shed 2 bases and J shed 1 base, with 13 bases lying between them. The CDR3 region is CASSFGGERSYEQYF. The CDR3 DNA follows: TGTGCCAGCAGCTTCGGCGGAGAACGGTCCTACGAGCAGTACTTC.